A single sample gave rise to the 30 T cell receptor beta chains below, sequenced in a study of blood T cell repertoires in COVID-19. Profiling relied on immunoSEQ multiplex PCR, and the TCRdb table lists in-frame clones only, not all of them. The table has about 40,000 clones, over 65% seen once. The material sequenced was peripheral blood. These receptors all come from a man aged 50 to 60 with active or convalescent COVID-19.

The chain links TRBV19 to TRBJ1-2; D unresolved. V dropped 4 bases and J dropped 0 bases, with 9 bases sitting between them. CDR1 LNHDA and CDR2 SQIVND come from the germline V gene (reference sequence). The CDR3 is 14 amino acids. The CDR3 loop reads CASSTRQANYGYTF. CDR3 coding DNA: TGTGCCAGTAGTACCAGACAAGCTAACTATGGCTACACCTTC.

The sample holds a few counts of this clone. The rearrangement joins TRBV20-1 to TRBJ1-6; 8 nucleotides align to TRBD1. V shed 3 bases, J shed 5 bases, and the junction held 9 bases outside the gene matches. This CDR3 is 16 amino acids long. Looked up from germline, CDR1 is DFQATT and CDR2 is SNEGSKA (reference sequence). CDR3 sequence reads: CSASRIQGAHNSPLHF. CDR3 nucleotides: TGCAGTGCTAGTCGAATTCAGGGGGCGCATAATTCACCCCTCCACTTT.

The chain joins TRBV27 to TRBJ1-4; D is perhaps TRBD1 (5 bases). Germline CDR1 is MNHEY and CDR2 is SMNVEV (reference sequence). The ends were cut back, 6 bases at V and 10 bases at J, with 24 bases in the middle. The CDR3 is made up of 16 amino acids. The CDR3: CASRPQLGIAGGKLFF. The DNA for the CDR3 is TGTGCCAGCAGACCCCAACTGGGGATAGCCGGGGGAAAACTGTTTTTT.

The rearrangement joins TRBV7-2 to TRBJ1-2, with D unresolved. The CDR3 runs 12 residues. V gave up 4 bases and J gave up 8 bases, with 11 bases separating them. Germline V gives CDR1 SGHTA, CDR2 FQGNSA. The DNA of the CDR3 is TGTGCCAGCAGCTCTAATTGGGAGGGCTACACCTTC. Translating it yields CASSSNWEGYTF.

The chain recombines TRBV7-3 with TRBJ2-2; TRBD2 matches at 10 bases. J lost 4 bases, V lost 2 bases, and 4 bases had no gene match. The germline V gene encodes CDR1 SGHTA and CDR2 FQGTGA. The CDR3 is 16 amino acids. This CDR3 is CASSLGLAGVTGELFF. For the CDR3, the DNA is TGTGCCAGCAGCTTAGGGCTAGCGGGGGTCACCGGGGAGCTGTTTTTT.

This clone showed up just once. V usage is TRBV5-1 and J usage is TRBJ1-2; no clear D. CDR1 SGHRS and CDR2 YFSETQ come from the germline V gene. This CDR3 comprises 13 residues. V gave up 0 bases and J gave up 5 bases, with 8 bases separating them. CDR3 region: CASSLDIKYGYTF. In DNA, the CDR3 is TGCGCCAGCAGCTTGGATATAAAATATGGCTACACCTTC.

This CDR3 reads CASHRNSGNTIYF. The CDR3 DNA reads as TGTGCCAGCCACAGGAACTCTGGAAACACCATATATTTT. The chain combines TRBV12-3 or TRBV12-4 with TRBJ1-3, with a weak D call TRBD1 (5 bases). Trimming took 8 bases from V and 0 from J, leaving 8 bases between them. The CDR3 length is 13 residues.

This clone has a handful of counts. The J gene is TRBJ1-2, the V gene TRBV10-1; tentatively, D is TRBD1 (6 bases). The CDR3 length is 17 residues. Trimming removed 6 bases at V and 0 bases at J, with 20 bases between. The germline V gene has CDR1 WNHNN and CDR2 SYGVQD (reference sequence). This CDR3 is CASRGAGDTNPNYGYTF. The CDR3 DNA reads as TGCGCCAGCAGGGGGGCTGGAGATACTAACCCTAACTATGGCTACACCTTC.

This chain uses TRBV11-1 with TRBJ2-7, with D maybe TRBD2 (7 bases). Trimming took off 0 bases at V and 3 bases at J, with 12 bases between the two ends. Germline assignment: CDR1 SGHAT and CDR2 FQDESV (reference sequence). The CDR3 extends over 15 amino acids. For the CDR3, the DNA is TGTGCCAGCAGCTTAGCGCGGGGGCCACTCTACGAGCAGTACTTC. It translates to CASSLARGPLYEQYF.

This clone appeared a few times. CDR3 sequence reads: CASSVDSGGGVTDTQYF. The CDR3 nucleotides are TGTGCCAGCAGCGTAGATAGTGGCGGGGGGGTCACAGATACGCAGTATTTT. V is TRBV9 and J is TRBJ2-3; 9 nucleotides agree with TRBD2. CDR1 and CDR2 (germline): SGDLS, YYNGEE. Unmatched junction bases numbered 7, after V lost 0 bases and J lost 2 bases. This CDR3 contains 17 residues.

CDR3 in DNA: TGCAGCGTTGAGTTACAGGGGGCGGACTATGGCTACACCTTC. Translating gives CSVELQGADYGYTF. V is TRBV29-1 and J is TRBJ1-2; 9 nucleotides agree with TRBD1. CDR3 length: 14 amino acids. J lost 3 bases, V lost 3 bases, and 5 bases had no gene match. From germline, CDR1 is SQVTM and CDR2 ANQGSEA.

The chain couples TRBV19 to TRBJ2-7, with 13 bases fitting TRBD2. V lost 10 bases to trimming and J lost 3 bases; unmatched junction nucleotides: 6. CDR1 is LNHDA and CDR2 is SQIVND in the germline V gene (reference sequence). This CDR3 region has 14 residues. This CDR3 reads CATQTSGGFYEQYF. CDR3 sequence (DNA): TGTGCCACCCAGACTAGCGGGGGGTTCTACGAGCAGTACTTC. Together with reference TRBV19 and TRBJ2-7, the CDR3 gives the full variable domain: DGGITQSPKYLFRKEGQNVTLSCEQNLNHDAMYWYRQDPGQGLRLIYYSQIVNDFQKGDIAEGYSVSREKKESFPLTVTSAQKNPTAFYLCATQTSGGFYEQYFGPGTRLTVT.

Here the CDR3 reads CASTANRAGYTF. The CDR3 region has the DNA TGTGCCAGCACAGCAAACAGGGCTGGCTACACCTTC. The chain recombines TRBV2 with TRBJ1-2, with a weak D call TRBD1 (6 bases). The CDR3 consists of 12 residues. V was shortened by 7 bases and J by 7 bases, with 13 bases between the two germline ends. The V gene's germline CDR1 is SNHLY and CDR2 FYNNEI.

The rearrangement joins TRBV10-3 to TRBJ2-7, with D perhaps matching TRBD1 (5 bases). The CDR3 is 16 amino acids. Germline CDR1 ENHRY, CDR2 SYGVKD. The V and J ends lost 0 bases and 3 bases respectively, with 15 bases between them. The DNA for the CDR3 is TGTGCCATCAGTGAGTCGATCAGGGTAAGATTCTACGAGCAGTACTTC. It yields the protein CAISESIRVRFYEQYF.

DNA of the CDR3: TGTGCCAGCAGTTTCCCTCACAGGAATGAGCAGTTCTTC. Its translation is CASSFPHRNEQFF. The chain is built from TRBV27 and TRBJ2-1, with D possibly TRBD1 on 5 matching bases. The germline CDR1 and CDR2 sequences are MNHEY and SMNVEV (reference sequence). This CDR3 contains 13 residues. V lost 3 bases, J lost 7 bases, and 10 bases lay in between.

V gene TRBV19 combines with J gene TRBJ1-1; 7 positions agree with TRBD1. CDR3 size: 14 residues. Germline V lookup: CDR1 LNHDA, CDR2 SQIVND (reference sequence). The trim removed 3 bases at V and 6 bases at J, leaving 7 bases unmatched. The CDR3 bases are TGTGCCAGTAGTATTCCGACAGGGAATTCTGAAGCTTTCTTT. Its protein is CASSIPTGNSEAFF.

The chain is built from TRBV5-4 and TRBJ1-3, with no clear D. Germline V CDR1 and CDR2: SGHNT, YYREEE (reference sequence). The CDR3 is 15 residues long. Trimming shortened V by 1 base and J by 0 bases, and 8 bases separated the two germline ends. For the CDR3, the DNA is TGTGCCAGCAGCTTGCCTGGAGCCTCTGGAAACACCATATATTTT. Translation: CASSLPGASGNTIYF.

The chain is built from TRBV13 and TRBJ2-1; D may be TRBD1 (5 bases). The germline CDR1 and CDR2 sequences are PRHDT and FYEKMQ (reference sequence). CDR3 length: 15 residues. V dropped 5 bases and J dropped 0 bases, with 11 bases sitting between them. The CDR3 coding sequence is TGTGCCAGCAGCCTAGACAGCAGCTCCTACAATGAGCAGTTCTTC. This codes for CASSLDSSSYNEQFF.

This clone was recorded once. This chain joins TRBV5-1 and TRBJ2-7, with 9 bases lining up with TRBD1. Germline CDR1 and CDR2: SGHRS and YFSETQ. V gave up 3 bases and J gave up 0 bases; unmatched junction bases: 10. The length of the CDR3 is 17 residues. As DNA, the CDR3 is TGCGCCAGCAGCTGGGGGACAGGGCCCCTCAGCTCCTACGAGCAGTACTTC. Amino acid sequence: CASSWGTGPLSSYEQYF.

In its sample, this clone was seen a few times. The J gene is TRBJ2-7, the V gene TRBV30; 7 nucleotides line up with TRBD1. The V gene end was trimmed by 2 bases and the J gene end by 2 bases; junction bases not matched to a gene: 9. The germline CDR1 and CDR2 sequences are GTSNPN and SVGIG (reference sequence). The CDR3 runs to 15 residues. CDR3 coding DNA: TGTGCCTGGAGTCCCCGGACAGGTGTCGCCTACGAGCAGTACTTC. This sequence encodes CAWSPRTGVAYEQYF.

J is TRBJ1-2 and V is TRBV19; D may be TRBD1 (6 bases). The CDR3 covers 15 residues. Deletions cut 7 bases from V and 2 bases from J, with 17 bases between. Germline V gives CDR1 LNHDA, CDR2 SQIVND (reference sequence). CDR3 bases: TGTGCCAGTACACACGCGGGGGGCGCGAACTATGGCTACACCTTC. This gives the protein CASTHAGGANYGYTF.

V and J are TRBV3-1 (or the pseudogene TRBV3-2) and TRBJ2-7; TRBD1 agrees at 8 bases. The V gene's germline CDR1 is LGHDT and CDR2 YNNKEL (reference sequence). Unmatched junction bases numbered 5, after V lost 8 bases and J lost 8 bases. The CDR3 totals 11 residues. In DNA form, the CDR3 reads TGTGCCAGCGCGACAGGGGCCAAGCAGTACTTC. Amino acid sequence: CASATGAKQYF.

This chain links TRBV4-1 with TRBJ1-1, with 10 bases identical to TRBD1. The CDR3 spans 17 residues. In germline, CDR1 is MGHRA, CDR2 YSYEKL. With V trimmed by 4 bases and J by 4 bases, 12 bases remained unmatched. The CDR3 coding sequence is TGCGCCAGCAGCCCCACCCCCGGGACAGGGGTTGGCACTGAAGCTTTCTTT. Its translation: CASSPTPGTGVGTEAFF.

The chain employs TRBV2 and TRBJ2-6; the match to TRBD1 covers 10 bases. This CDR3 region has 17 residues. The J segment lost 0 bases and the V segment lost 7 bases, leaving 6 bases of the junction unmatched. Germline loops: CDR1 SNHLY, CDR2 FYNNEI. The DNA for the CDR3 is TGTGCCAGCACCCGGACAGGGGGTAACTCTGGGGCCAACGTCCTGACTTTC. Translating gives CASTRTGGNSGANVLTF.

This chain links TRBV3-1 (or the pseudogene TRBV3-2) with TRBJ2-3; D remains ambiguous. The CDR3 is 14 residues long. Germline V lookup: CDR1 LGHDT, CDR2 YNNKEL (reference sequence). The V end was cut by 0 bases, the J end by 6 bases, with 10 bases between. CDR3 residues: CASSQDPQADTQYF. CDR3 DNA sequence: TGTGCCAGCAGCCAAGATCCGCAGGCCGATACGCAGTATTTT.

V and J are TRBV29-1 and TRBJ2-5, with a tentative D call TRBD2 (7 bases). The CDR3 is made up of 15 amino acids. V was clipped by 1 base and J by 1 base, with 13 bases between them. The germline V gene encodes CDR1 SQVTM and CDR2 ANQGSEA. The CDR3 nucleotides are TGCAGCGTTGAAGTAGGTCGGGGGGCCCAAGAGACCCAGTACTTC. Its protein is CSVEVGRGAQETQYF.

A single count supports this clone. CDR3 sequence (DNA): TGTGCCAGCAGCTTGGAACACCGCCAAGAGACCCAGTACTTC. Translated: CASSLEHRQETQYF. This chain links TRBV5-4 with TRBJ2-5; D gene uncertain. Per germline, CDR1 SGHNT and CDR2 YYREEE (reference sequence). The CDR3 contains 14 residues. V was clipped by 0 bases and J by 1 base, with 7 bases between them. Together with reference TRBV5-4 and TRBJ2-5, the CDR3 gives the full variable domain: ETGVTQSPTHLIKTRGQQVTLRCSSQSGHNTVSWYQQALGQGPQFIFQYYREEENGRGNFPPRFSGLQFPNYSSELNVNALELDDSALYLCASSLEHRQETQYFGPGTRLLVL.

The chain uses TRBV27 and TRBJ2-2; a weak D match, TRBD1 (5 bases). CDR1 is MNHEY and CDR2 is SMNVEV in the germline V gene (reference sequence). The V gene lost 3 bases and the J gene lost 6 bases, with 14 bases spanning the gap. The CDR3 length is 15 residues. The CDR3: CASSLGPASAGELFF. CDR3 nucleotide sequence: TGTGCCAGCAGTTTGGGGCCGGCCTCCGCCGGGGAGCTGTTTTTT.

This clone has a single count. This chain connects TRBV19 to TRBJ1-6, with D unresolved. The CDR3 sequence is 15 residues long. Germline CDR1 and CDR2: LNHDA and SQIVND (reference sequence). The ends were cut back, 3 bases at V and 8 bases at J, with 14 bases in the middle. In nucleotides, the CDR3 is TGTGCCAGTAGTATCCGGTCTGGAGACGATTCACCCCTCCACTTT. Protein sequence: CASSIRSGDDSPLHF.

CDR3 nucleotide sequence: TGTGCCAGCAGCTCCCCCAGGGAGAACACTGAAGCTTTCTTT. It codes for CASSSPRENTEAFF. The chain has TRBV6-5 and TRBJ1-1, with D tentatively TRBD1 (5 bases). This CDR3 is built from 14 residues. The ends were cut back, 6 bases at V and 1 base at J, with 12 bases in the middle. Germline loops: CDR1 MNHEY, CDR2 SVGAGI.